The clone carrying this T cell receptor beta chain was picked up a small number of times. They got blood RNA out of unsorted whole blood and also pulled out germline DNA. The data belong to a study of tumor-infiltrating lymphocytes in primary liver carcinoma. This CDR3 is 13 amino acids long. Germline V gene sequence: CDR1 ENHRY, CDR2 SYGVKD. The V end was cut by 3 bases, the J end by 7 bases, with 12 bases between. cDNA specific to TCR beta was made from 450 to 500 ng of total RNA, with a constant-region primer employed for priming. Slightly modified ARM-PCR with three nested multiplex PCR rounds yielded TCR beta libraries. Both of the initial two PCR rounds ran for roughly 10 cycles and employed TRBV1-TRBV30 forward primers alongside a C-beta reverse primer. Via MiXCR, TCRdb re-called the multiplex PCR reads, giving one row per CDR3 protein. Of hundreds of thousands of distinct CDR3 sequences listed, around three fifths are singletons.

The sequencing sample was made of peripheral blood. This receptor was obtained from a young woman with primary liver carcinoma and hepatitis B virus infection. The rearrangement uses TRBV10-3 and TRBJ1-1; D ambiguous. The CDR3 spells CAISEKQDYEAFF. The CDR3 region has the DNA TGTGCCATCAGTGAAAAGCAGGATTATGAAGCTTTCTTT.